These T cell receptor beta chains were read from a single sample in a study of T cells in Graves' hyperthyroidism and ophthalmopathy. Each CDR3 protein is one row after TCRdb ran MiXCR on the multiplex PCR reads. This table has roughly 380,000 distinct CDR3 sequences, 15% to 20% appearing once. Sequencing used blood. The receptors stem from a woman aged 40 to 49 with Graves' ophthalmopathy. Both conserved end residues are part of each CDR3. A D gene is named only where the DNA matches it firmly. Clone size appears in some rows only: once, few, many, or a class for an expanded clone.

clone size	D gene	V gene	J gene	CDR3 protein	CDR3 DNA
.	TRBD2	TRBV6-5	TRBJ2-7	CASSYGTSGAAYEQYF	TGTGCCAGCAGTTACGGGACTAGCGGGGCCGCCTACGAGCAGTACTTC
many	TRBD1	TRBV2	TRBJ1-1	CASKGSTGMDTEAFF	TGTGCCAGCAAGGGGTCGACAGGGATGGACACTGAAGCTTTCTTT
many	TRBD1	TRBV2	TRBJ1-2	CASSERTGYGYTF	TGTGCCAGCAGTGAGCGGACAGGGTATGGCTACACCTTC
many	.	TRBV5-1	TRBJ1-4	CASRGSPATNEKLFF	TGCGCCAGCAGAGGAAGCCCCGCAACTAATGAAAAACTGTTTTTT
many	.	TRBV30	TRBJ1-5	CAWRMKGPHNQPQHF	TGTGCCTGGAGGATGAAGGGGCCCCACAATCAGCCCCAGCATTTT
.	TRBD2	TRBV24-1	TRBJ2-5	CATRSGTSGRQTQYF	TGTGCCACCAGATCCGGGACTAGCGGGAGACAGACCCAGTACTTC
many	.	TRBV15	TRBJ2-5	CATSRDQGSQETQYF	TGTGCCACCAGCAGAGATCAAGGCAGCCAAGAGACCCAGTACTTC
many	TRBD1	TRBV28	TRBJ1-2	CASSPVDRADCGYTF	TGTGCCAGCAGCCCGGTAGACAGGGCAGACTGTGGCTACACCTTC
many	.	TRBV6-5	TRBJ1-5	CASSYSVEGQPQHF	TGTGCCAGCAGTTACTCGGTGGAGGGTCAGCCCCAGCATTTT
many	TRBD1	TRBV4-1	TRBJ1-2	CASSQGDHDRVYGYTF	TGCGCCAGCAGCCAAGGGGACCACGACAGGGTCTATGGCTACACCTTC
many	TRBD2	TRBV6-2/TRBV6-3	TRBJ2-7	CASSFAGVAYEQYF	TGTGCCAGCAGTTTTGCGGGGGTAGCCTACGAGCAGTACTTC
many	.	TRBV12-3/TRBV12-4	TRBJ1-1	CASSLELRGMNTEAFF	TGTGCCAGCAGTTTAGAACTGCGCGGAATGAACACTGAAGCTTTCTTT
many	.	TRBV12-3/TRBV12-4	TRBJ2-7	CASSYRASSEQYF	TGTGCCAGCAGTTACAGGGCGTCCTCCGAGCAGTACTTC
many	TRBD1	TRBV14	TRBJ1-2	CASSQRQDRNYGYTF	TGTGCCAGCAGCCAAAGGCAGGACAGGAACTATGGCTACACCTTC
many	TRBD1	TRBV27	TRBJ1-5	CASSLTGTGSNQPQHF	TGTGCCAGCAGTCTCACCGGGACAGGGAGCAATCAGCCCCAGCATTTT
many	.	TRBV19	TRBJ1-5	CASSIRGQPQHF	TGTGCCAGTAGTATCCGTGGGCAGCCCCAGCATTTT